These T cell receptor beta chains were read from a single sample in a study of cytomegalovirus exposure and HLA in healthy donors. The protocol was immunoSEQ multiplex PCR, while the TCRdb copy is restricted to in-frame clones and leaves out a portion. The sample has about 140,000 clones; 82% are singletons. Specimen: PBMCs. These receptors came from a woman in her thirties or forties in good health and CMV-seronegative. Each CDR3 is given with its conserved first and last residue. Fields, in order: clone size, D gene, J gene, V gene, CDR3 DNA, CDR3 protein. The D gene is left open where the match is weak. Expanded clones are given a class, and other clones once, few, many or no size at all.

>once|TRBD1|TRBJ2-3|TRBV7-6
TGTGCCAGCAGCTTAGCGGGACAGGTTTTAGCAGATACGCAGTATTTT
CASSLAGQVLADTQYF
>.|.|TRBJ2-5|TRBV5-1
TGCGCCAGCAGCTTGGGTTCAGGGGACCAAGAGACCCAGTACTTC
CASSLGSGDQETQYF
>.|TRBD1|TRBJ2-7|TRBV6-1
TGTGCCAGCAGTGAATGGGACAGGGGGCAATCCTACGAGCAGTACTTC
CASSEWDRGQSYEQYF
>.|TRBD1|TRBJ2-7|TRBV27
TGTGCCAGCAGTTTTCGTACAGGGGTTGTCTACGAGCAGTACTTC
CASSFRTGVVYEQYF
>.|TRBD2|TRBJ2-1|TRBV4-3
TGCGCCAGCAGCCAAGATAGCGGGAGGGCGGGAAAATTCTTC
CASSQDSGRAGKFF
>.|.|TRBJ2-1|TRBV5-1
TGCGCCAGCAGCATGACTAGGAATGAGCAGTTCTTC
CASSMTRNEQFF
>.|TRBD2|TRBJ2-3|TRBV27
TGTGCCAGCAGCTCCCCTCTAGCGGGAGTGCCCACAGATACGCAGTATTTT
CASSSPLAGVPTDTQYF
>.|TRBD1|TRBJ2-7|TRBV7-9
TGTTCCAGCAGCCGTGTGGGACAGGGAAGATCCTACGAGCAGTACTTC
CSSSRVGQGRSYEQYF
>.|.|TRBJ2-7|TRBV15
TGTGCCACCAGCACCGAGGGCTACGAGCAGTACTTC
CATSTEGYEQYF
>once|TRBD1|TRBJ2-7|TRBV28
TGTGCCAGCAGTGTTAACCCTCGGACAGGGGATTTTTACGAGCAGTACTTC
CASSVNPRTGDFYEQYF
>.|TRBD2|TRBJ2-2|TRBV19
TGTGCCAGTAGTAACCTAGCGGGAAACACCGGGGAGCTGTTTTTT
CASSNLAGNTGELFF
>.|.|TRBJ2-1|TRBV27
TGTGCCAGCAGGACAGCGAGGTACAATGAGCAGTTCTTC
CASRTARYNEQFF
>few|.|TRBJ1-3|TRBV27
TGTGCCAGCCGCCTCCTAGCGGGATCTGGAAACACCATATATTTT
CASRLLAGSGNTIYF
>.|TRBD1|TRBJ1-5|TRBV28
TGTGCCAGCAGTCTAGCGGCAGGGGGCTACTATAACAATCAGCCCCAGCATTTT
CASSLAAGGYYNNQPQHF
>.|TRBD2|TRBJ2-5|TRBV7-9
TGTGCCAGCAGCCAGGGACTAGCGGGACTGGAGACCCAGTACTTC
CASSQGLAGLETQYF
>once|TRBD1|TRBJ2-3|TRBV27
TGTGCCAGCAGTTTGCGGACAGGGGATTTCTTCTCAGATACGCAGTATTTT
CASSLRTGDFFSDTQYF
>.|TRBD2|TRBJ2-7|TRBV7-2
TGTGCCAGCAGCTTAGTTGGACTAGCGGGATCACTCTCCTACGAGCAGTACTTC
CASSLVGLAGSLSYEQYF
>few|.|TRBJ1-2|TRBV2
TGTGCCAGGACTGAGAGTCGAGGGGGATATGGTGGCTACACCTTC
CARTESRGGYGGYTF
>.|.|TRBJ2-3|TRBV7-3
TGTGCCAGCAGCCCCAGACTCAGCACAGATACGCAGTATTTT
CASSPRLSTDTQYF
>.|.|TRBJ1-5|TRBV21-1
TGTGCCAGCAGCGAGACAGGGGTGGGCAATCAGCCCCAGCATTTT
CASSETGVGNQPQHF
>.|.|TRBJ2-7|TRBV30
TGTGCCTGGAGTGTAGTGACTAGGAGGGTCTACGAGCAGTACTTC
CAWSVVTRRVYEQYF
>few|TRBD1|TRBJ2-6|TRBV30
TGTGCCTCTCTCCGGGACAGGGTTTTTTCTGGGGCCAACGTCCTGACTTTC
CASLRDRVFSGANVLTF
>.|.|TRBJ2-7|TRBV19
TGTGCCAGTAGTATCCACCGGGAAAGCTACGAGCAGTACTTC
CASSIHRESYEQYF
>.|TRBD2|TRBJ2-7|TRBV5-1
TGCGCCAGCAGCCTGAAGACTAGCGGCGAGCAGTACTTC
CASSLKTSGEQYF
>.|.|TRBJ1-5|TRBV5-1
TGCGCCAGCAGCCCCGGTAGCGTCAATCAGCCCCAGCATTTT
CASSPGSVNQPQHF